The clone carrying this T cell receptor (beta chain) was observed a few times. Its antigen remains unknown. The sample is drawn from a study of post-analysis software for immune sequencing data. cDNA libraries for TCR beta contained unique molecular identifiers. MiXCR, applied by TCRdb to the PCR reads, yields one record per CDR3 protein. Of roughly 800,000 distinct CDR3 sequences in the sample, under 60% are singletons; the top ten hold 4.9%. Study-wide points: In multiple sclerosis, normalized Chao1 diversity was significantly below that of controls. Patients carried roughly five TRBV segments more frequently than controls did, and TRBV5-6, TRBV5-1 and TRBV20-1 were among them.

V lost 3 bases and J lost 0, with 12 bases in between. The CDR3 length is 16 residues. The rearrangement links TRBV12-3 or TRBV12-4 to TRBJ1-5, with D possibly TRBD1 on 5 matching bases. Sequencing input: blood. This clonotype originated in a girl aged 5 to 17 with multiple sclerosis. CDR3 coding DNA: TGTGCCAGCAGTTTCGCCGACAGCTATAGCAATCAGCCCCAGCATTTT. Its protein product is CASSFADSYSNQPQHF.